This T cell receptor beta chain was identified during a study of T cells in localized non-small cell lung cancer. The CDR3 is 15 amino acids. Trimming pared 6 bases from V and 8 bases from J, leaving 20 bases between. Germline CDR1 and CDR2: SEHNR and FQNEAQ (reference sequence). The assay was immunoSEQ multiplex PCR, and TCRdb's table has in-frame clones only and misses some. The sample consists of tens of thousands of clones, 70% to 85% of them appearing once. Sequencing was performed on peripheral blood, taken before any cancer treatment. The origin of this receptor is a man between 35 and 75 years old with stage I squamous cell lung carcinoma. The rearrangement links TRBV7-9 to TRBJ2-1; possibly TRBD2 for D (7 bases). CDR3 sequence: CASSRRGGERDEQFF. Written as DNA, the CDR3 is TGTGCCAGCAGTCGGAGAGGGGGGGAAAGAGATGAGCAGTTCTTC.